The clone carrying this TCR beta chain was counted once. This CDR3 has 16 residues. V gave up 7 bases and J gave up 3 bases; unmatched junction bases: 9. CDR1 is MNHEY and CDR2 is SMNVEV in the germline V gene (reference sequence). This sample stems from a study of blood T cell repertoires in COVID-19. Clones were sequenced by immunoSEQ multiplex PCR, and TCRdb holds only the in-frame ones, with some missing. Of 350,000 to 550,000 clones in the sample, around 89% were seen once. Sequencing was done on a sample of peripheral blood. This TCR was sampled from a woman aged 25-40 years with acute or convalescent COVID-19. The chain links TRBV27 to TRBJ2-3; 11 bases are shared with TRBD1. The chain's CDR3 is CASKFSGQGATDTQYF. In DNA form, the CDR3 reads TGTGCCAGCAAGTTTTCCGGACAGGGGGCGACAGATACGCAGTATTTT.